This T cell receptor beta chain stems from a study of cytomegalovirus exposure and HLA in healthy donors. Study background: Earlier, roughly 180 million T cells were analyzed, and fewer than 120 million unique TCR beta sequences were found among them.

A few counts support this clone. Its target is not known. Whole-study results and caveats: In vitro data verified a few CMV-associated chains as specific for CMV antigens. Earlier analysis looked at TCR beta V segments, and most were productive about 87% or about 30% of the time.

CDR1 is MNHEY, CDR2 SVGAGI, per germline. The CDR3 totals 15 residues. The J segment lost 2 bases and the V segment lost 9 bases, leaving 12 bases of the junction unmatched. PCR used 60 Vbeta primers and 13 Jbeta primers. In the study's own analysis: As a later analysis found, there were about 80 million unique TCR beta chains, of which 8.5 million to 14 million were shared. TCRdb's table, derived via immunoSEQ multiplex PCR, lists solely in-frame clones and lacks some. The DNA was the basis for D and trimming; V, J and clone size are from that table. Of about 55,000 clones listed, about three quarters were seen once; the top ten hold approximately 2.4%.

Sequenced input: PBMCs. The chain links TRBV6-5 to TRBJ2-5, with 7 positions matching TRBD2. This receptor was obtained from a female donor in good health and CMV-seronegative. The CDR3 region is CARGCGREGQETQYF. CDR3 bases: TGTGCCAGGGGCTGTGGAAGGGAGGGGCAAGAGACCCAGTACTTC.